This TCR beta chain was documented in a study of T cell clusters in autoimmune cytopenias. Overall study context: A median of about 49,000 TRB reads per sample yielded a median around 2,500 distinct clonotypes. Findings of the study overall: Compared with active autoimmune hepatitis patients, healthy donors showed almost three-fold more exclusive TRB clusters. The T cell clusters were defined only in silico, without experimental functional validation. TRB repertoire shifts in secondary cytopenia and chronic lymphocytic leukemia mostly reflected lymphoma, not autoimmunity.

This CDR3 has 15 amino acids. The germline gives CDR1 SGHVS, CDR2 FNYEAQ. TRB amplification used roughly 250 ng of peripheral blood genomic DNA. TRB was amplified by touch-down multiplex PCR, primer pools A and B combined. TCRdb reworked the multiplex PCR reads into one entry per CDR3 protein, no DNA. The sample table includes around 1,900 distinct CDR3 sequences. This clonotype is labeled medium-sized (0.01 to 0.1%) based on frequency. Its target is not known. Sequenced: peripheral blood. The receptor was isolated from a human donor with an autoimmune cytopenia or autoimmune hepatitis (not recorded which). V and J are TRBV7-6 and TRBJ1-6. CDR3 amino acids: CASSLLGSNNSPLHF.